This T cell receptor beta chain appears in the sequencing data of a study of Graves' ophthalmopathy and Graves' hyperthyroidism. Study-level information: The study drew peripheral blood at initial diagnosis, before any treatment.

For repertoire sequencing, the TCR beta CDR3 regions were amplified from RNA transcripts. First-round RT-PCR used HTBI primers; second-round multiplex PCR followed. TCRdb redid the calling of the multiplex PCR reads with MiXCR, one entry per CDR3 protein. Among around 340,000 distinct CDR3 sequences listed, roughly 15% were seen once. This clonotype was counted ten times or more. Other autoimmune diseases, uncontrolled infections, pregnancy or lactation led to the exclusion of patients. The CDR3 contains 13 residues. Per germline, CDR1 KGHSH and CDR2 LQKENI. Trimming took off 4 bases at V and 3 bases at J, with 9 bases between the two ends.

This sequence originates from an adult man with Graves' ophthalmopathy. The rearrangement uses TRBV18 and TRBJ1-2; D remains ambiguous. Material for sequencing was peripheral blood. CDR3 sequence: CASSQRTDYGYTF. The CDR3 DNA follows: TGTGCCAGCTCACAAAGGACCGACTATGGCTACACCTTC.